This T cell receptor (beta chain) was found in a study of response to subunit inactivated influenza vaccine. TCRdb re-analysed the RT-PCR reads in MiXCR, keeping a single row per CDR3 protein. The repertoire consists of around 790,000 distinct CDR3 sequences, with 21% occurring once and the leading ten covering roughly 10%. This clonotype has only a few counts. This CDR3 contains 16 residues. Germline assignment: CDR1 SGHRS and CDR2 YFSETQ. Trimming at V came to 4 bases and at J to 6 bases, leaving 12 bases not matched to a gene. The receptor was derived from a man between 45 and 60 years old who received an inactivated influenza vaccine. This specimen was PBMCs from blood, taken less than 6 days after vaccination. The genes are TRBV5-1 and TRBJ2-3; 9 bases line up with TRBD2. The CDR3 sequence is CASSPRLAGARDTQYF. In nucleotides, the CDR3 is TGCGCCAGCAGCCCCAGGTTAGCGGGAGCTCGGGATACGCAGTATTTT.